This T cell receptor beta chain stems from a study of T cells in localized non-small cell lung cancer. The assay was immunoSEQ multiplex PCR, and TCRdb's table has in-frame clones only and misses some. The sample yields 3,800 or so clones, about 31% seen once. Concerning this clone itself: Its antigen is still unknown. Other DNA sequences within the sample encode an identical CDR3.

Study outcomes and limitations: One tumor region alone was sequenced, and heterogeneity therefore remains possible. Measurement of T cell clonality placed uninvolved adjacent lung highest, above the level in tumor. Overall survival was longer when the density of T cells in the blood was higher.

This material consisted of lung tumor tissue, taken before any cancer treatment. This receptor was identified in a man between 40 and 70 years old with stage I lung adenocarcinoma.

The CDR3 spells CAWSRQLNTEAFF. CDR3 coding DNA: TGTGCCTGGAGTAGGCAACTGAACACTGAAGCTTTCTTT. The rearrangement uses TRBV30 and TRBJ1-1, with D unresolved. Trimming left V 2 bases short and J 0 bases short, with 7 bases between. This CDR3 is 13 amino acids long. CDR1 and CDR2 (germline): GTSNPN, SVGIG (reference sequence).